This TCR beta chain derives from a study of shared clonotypes between healthy human individuals. The wider study: The plates for each donor numbered three CD4 naive, three CD4 memory, two CD8 naive and one CD8 memory.

Only in-frame clones appear in the TCRdb table, and some are missing; sequencing was by immunoSEQ multiplex PCR. The data contain about 2,200,000 clones, about 92% of them seen just once; the ten biggest clones take up 1.5% to 2%. Naive CD8 cells, CD45RO-negative and positively selected for CCR7, excluded terminally differentiated effector memory CD45RA+ cells. The sequence came from a man in his late teens or twenties in good health. Some clones in this sample may be carry-over from other donors' samples. The sample was naive CD8+ T cells from PBMCs.

The CDR3: CASSLALTGAETQYF. In DNA, the CDR3 is TGTGCCAGCAGCTTAGCGCTAACGGGAGCGGAGACCCAGTACTTC. The J gene is TRBJ2-5, the V gene TRBV7-9; the D gene is possibly TRBD2 (6 bases). With 0 bases removed from V and 5 bases from J, the gap between germline ends came to 13 bases. Germline V gene data show CDR1 as SEHNR and CDR2 as FQNEAQ (reference sequence). The CDR3 extends over 15 amino acids.